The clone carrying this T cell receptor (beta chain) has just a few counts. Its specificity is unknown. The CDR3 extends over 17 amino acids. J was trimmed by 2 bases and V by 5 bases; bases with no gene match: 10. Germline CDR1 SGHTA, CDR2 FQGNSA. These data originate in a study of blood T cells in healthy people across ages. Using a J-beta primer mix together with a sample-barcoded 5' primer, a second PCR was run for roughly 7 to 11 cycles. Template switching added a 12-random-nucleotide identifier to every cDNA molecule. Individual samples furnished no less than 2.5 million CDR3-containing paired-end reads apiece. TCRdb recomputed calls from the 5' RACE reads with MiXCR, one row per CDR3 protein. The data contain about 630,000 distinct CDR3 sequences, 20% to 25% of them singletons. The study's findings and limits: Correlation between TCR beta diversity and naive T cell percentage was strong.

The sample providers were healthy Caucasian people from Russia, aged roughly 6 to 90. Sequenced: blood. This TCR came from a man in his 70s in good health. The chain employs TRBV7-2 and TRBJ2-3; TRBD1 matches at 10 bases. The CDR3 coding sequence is TGTGCCAGCAGCCTGAAACGAGGGACAGGGGCCACAGATACGCAGTATTTT. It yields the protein CASSLKRGTGATDTQYF.